The 9 T cell receptor beta chains listed next were all sequenced from one sample in a study of OX40 agonist ivuxolimab in advanced cancers. The repertoire was sequenced with immunoSEQ multiplex PCR; TCRdb's copy has only in-frame clones and lacks some. The sample contains 77,000 or so clones, approximately 92% of which appear only once. The specimen was CD4+ or CD8+ T cells sorted from blood, collected in a trial of the OX40 agonist ivuxolimab. The receptors stem from an adult with an advanced solid tumor such as melanoma, head and neck, liver or kidney cancer.

The V and J genes are TRBV5-4 and TRBJ1-2, with 9 bases aligning to TRBD1. This CDR3 spans 14 amino acids. V shed 4 bases and J 4 bases; nucleotides not matched to a gene: 5. In germline, CDR1 is SGHNT, CDR2 YYREEE (reference sequence). CDR3 sequence reads: CASSLGDRAYGYTF. DNA of the CDR3: TGTGCCAGCAGCCTAGGGGACAGGGCCTATGGCTACACCTTC.

The rearrangement links TRBV30 to TRBJ2-7; the match to TRBD1 covers 7 bases. V shed 3 bases, J shed 2 bases, and the junction held 4 bases outside the gene matches. The CDR3 spans 13 residues. Germline V gene data show CDR1 as GTSNPN and CDR2 as SVGIG (reference sequence). CDR3 sequence reads: CAWSRGRPYEQYF. As DNA, the CDR3 is TGTGCCTGGAGCAGGGGGAGACCCTACGAGCAGTACTTC.

This chain connects TRBV18 to TRBJ2-5; the match to TRBD1 covers 8 bases. Germline CDR1 is KGHSH and CDR2 is LQKENI. Trimming at V came to 0 bases and at J to 2 bases, leaving 5 bases not matched to a gene. The CDR3 covers 16 residues. The DNA of the CDR3 is TGTGCCAGCTCACCACCTGACAGGGGACCTCAAGAGACCCAGTACTTC. It yields the protein CASSPPDRGPQETQYF.

This clone was counted only a few times. The V and J genes are TRBV19 and TRBJ1-5; D gene ambiguous. This CDR3 is built from 14 residues. Germline V gene data show CDR1 as LNHDA and CDR2 as SQIVND (reference sequence). Trimming removed 3 bases from V and 4 bases from J, with 10 bases in between. The CDR3 loop reads CASSISSRNQPQHF. The CDR3 bases are TGTGCCAGTAGTATTTCCTCACGTAATCAGCCCCAGCATTTT.

The V and J genes are TRBV5-1 and TRBJ2-1; the D gene is possibly TRBD2 (7 bases). Between the trimmed V and J ends, which lost 1 base and 5 bases, there was a span of 13 bases. Germline values: CDR1 SGHRS, CDR2 YFSETQ. This CDR3 is built from 15 residues. CDR3 sequence (DNA): TGCGCCAGCAGCTTGTGGGGGGGCAATGACAATGAGCAGTTCTTC. Its translation is CASSLWGGNDNEQFF.

The rearrangement links TRBV5-1 to TRBJ2-1; TRBD1 matches at 11 bases. CDR3 length: 17 amino acids. V shed 3 bases and J 4 bases; nucleotides not matched to a gene: 9. Germline values: CDR1 SGHRS, CDR2 YFSETQ. CDR3 DNA sequence: TGCGCCAGCAGCTGGACAGCCGGGACAGGGGGTTACAATGAGCAGTTCTTC. This sequence encodes CASSWTAGTGGYNEQFF.

This rearrangement joins TRBV30 to TRBJ1-1; no definite D call. The length of the CDR3 is 12 residues. Germline CDR1 reads GTSNPN; CDR2 reads SVGIG (reference sequence). V was shortened by 7 bases and J by 0 bases, with 9 bases between the two germline ends. The CDR3 loop reads CASGGLNTEAFF. CDR3 in DNA: TGTGCCTCCGGAGGTTTGAACACTGAAGCTTTCTTT. The complete variable domain, with remaining parts taken from reference TRBV30 and TRBJ1-1, reads SQTIHQWPATLVQPVGSPLSLECTVEGTSNPNLYWYRQAAGRGLQLLFYSVGIGQISSEVPQNLSASRPQDRQFILSSKKLLLSDSGFYLCASGGLNTEAFFGQGTRLTVV.

The V call is TRBV5-4, the J call TRBJ1-5; D remains ambiguous. Deletions cut 7 bases from V and 6 bases from J, with 11 bases between. The CDR3 consists of 12 residues. Germline-derived CDR1 and CDR2 are SGHNT and YYREEE (reference sequence). The CDR3 region is CASAMGGQPQHF. CDR3 nucleotide sequence: TGTGCCAGCGCTATGGGTGGTCAGCCCCAGCATTTT.

The V and J genes are TRBV28 and TRBJ2-7, with TRBD1 matching 7 bases. This CDR3 region has 14 residues. Germline V lookup: CDR1 MDHEN, CDR2 SYDVKM. The trim removed 5 bases at V and 3 bases at J, leaving 7 bases unmatched. DNA of the CDR3: TGTGCCAGCAGTGTAGCTTGGGACAGCTACGAGCAGTACTTC. Encoded protein: CASSVAWDSYEQYF.